This T cell receptor beta chain stems from a study of blood T cell repertoires in COVID-19. Authors' analysis steps: By means of reference gene primer amplification, nucleated cell counts were estimated. The data were produced by immunoSEQ multiplex PCR, yet TCRdb's version contains in-frame clones alone and is incomplete. V and J calls and clone size are copied from that table; D and trimming were computed from the DNA. The sample shows some 190,000 clones, roughly nine tenths of them seen only once. V lost 4 bases, J lost 5 bases, and 19 bases lay in between. CDR3 length: 16 amino acids. In germline, CDR1 is MNHNS, CDR2 SASEGT.

This TCR was recovered from a man aged 30 to 39 with acute or convalescent COVID-19. This chain connects TRBV6-1 to TRBJ2-3, with D maybe TRBD1 (6 bases). The sequenced sample consisted of peripheral blood. CDR3 nucleotides: TGTGCCAGCAGTGCACGGACAGCCATTATCAAAGATACGCAGTATTTT. It translates to CASSARTAIIKDTQYF.